The entry below gives a single T cell receptor (beta chain) sequence along with its context. Its specificity is unknown. V was shortened by 1 base and J by 1 base, with 18 bases between the two germline ends. CDR3 length: 18 amino acids. In germline, CDR1 is KGHDR, CDR2 SFDVKD. This record comes from a study of T-cell reconstitution after alpha-beta-depleted transplantation in children. Study results and limitations: Some patients' high day-60 TCRbeta diversity was attributed to recipient cells surviving conditioning. Several hundred graft clones that had expanded were reportedly the source of alpha-beta T cells about two months after transplant. T-cell counts and diversity at one year post-transplant came mainly from newly produced T cells.

Construction of the TCRbeta library involved unique molecular identifiers. One entry per CDR3 protein, called by TCRdb with MiXCR from the PCR reads. There are around 580,000 distinct CDR3 sequences in the sample; more than 20% occur only once, and under 45% lies in the top ten. J is TRBJ2-5 and V is TRBV24-1; tentatively, D is TRBD1 (6 bases). The TCR originated in a boy under two years old with Wiskott-Aldrich syndrome, due to receive a stem cell transplant. The source was PBMCs, collected before TCRalphabeta/CD19-depleted stem cell transplant. CDR3 DNA sequence: TGTGCCACCAGTGATTTTAATGCCCCCCAGGGGACCCAAGAGACCCAGTACTTC. Its protein is CATSDFNAPQGTQETQYF.